A selection of T cell receptor beta chains follows, all from one sample in a study of blood T cell repertoires in COVID-19. Method: immunoSEQ multiplex PCR; TCRdb's copy keeps in-frame clones and lacks some. The sample shows over 150,000 clones, approximately 85% of them seen only once. Sequencing used peripheral blood. These receptors originate from a man aged 40-49 years with acute or convalescent COVID-19. CDR3s include the opening cysteine and the closing phenylalanine or tryptophan. Each record gives: CDR3 DNA, CDR3 protein, V gene, J gene, D gene, clone size. The D gene is left open where the match is weak. Part of the rows lack a size; the others show once, few, many or a class for expanded clones.

TGCAGTGCTAGTAAGGGACAGGGAGAGCATTATGGCTACACCTTC	CSASKGQGEHYGYTF	TRBV20-1	TRBJ1-2	TRBD1	.
TGTGCCAGCGGGCCCTGGGGGGGGCAAGAGACCCAGTACTTC	CASGPWGGQETQYF	TRBV7-2	TRBJ2-5	TRBD2	once
TGTGCCAGCAGCTTGACGGGGACTGGAAACACCATATATTTT	CASSLTGTGNTIYF	TRBV5-4	TRBJ1-3	.	.
TGTGCCAGCAGTCTCGGGCCAGGGGGGTCCTACGAGCAGTACTTC	CASSLGPGGSYEQYF	TRBV6-6	TRBJ2-7	.	.
TGTGCCAGCAGCGGACTGACAGGCTTGATCACAGATACGCAGTATTTT	CASSGLTGLITDTQYF	TRBV5-4	TRBJ2-3	.	.
TGTGCCAGCAGCTTTAGGGGAATTACTAATGAAAAACTGTTTTTT	CASSFRGITNEKLFF	TRBV5-5	TRBJ1-4	.	.
TGTGCCAGCAGCTTGAGTATCAGATATGGCTACACCTTC	CASSLSIRYGYTF	TRBV5-5	TRBJ1-2	.	.
TGTGCCAGTAGTATCCAGGGAAGCAATCAGCCCCAGCATTTT	CASSIQGSNQPQHF	TRBV19	TRBJ1-5	.	.
TGTGCCAGCAGCCGATTAGGGGAGGGAACTGAAGCTTTCTTT	CASSRLGEGTEAFF	TRBV3-1/TRBV3-2	TRBJ1-1	.	.
TGTGCCAGCAGCTTGGGCCGGACAGGGCTAAATGAAAAACTGTTTTTT	CASSLGRTGLNEKLFF	TRBV5-8	TRBJ1-4	TRBD1	.
TGTGCCAGCAGCTTCTGGGAAAGGGAGAACTATGGCTACACCTTC	CASSFWERENYGYTF	TRBV5-6	TRBJ1-2	.	.
TGTGCCAGCAGTGAACTCAATTCACCCCTCCACTTT	CASSELNSPLHF	TRBV6-1	TRBJ1-6	.	.
TGCAGCGTTTGGTCAGACTCTGGAAACACCATATATTTT	CSVWSDSGNTIYF	TRBV29-1	TRBJ1-3	.	.
TGCAGCGTTCAAGTCGGCACAGATACGCAGTATTTT	CSVQVGTDTQYF	TRBV29-1	TRBJ2-3	.	.
TGTGCCACCAGTGATCTCCGGGACAGGGGGTATACGCAGTATTTT	CATSDLRDRGYTQYF	TRBV24-1	TRBJ2-3	TRBD1	.
TGTGCCAGCAGTAGAAGGGGCGATACCTACGAGCAGTACTTC	CASSRRGDTYEQYF	TRBV5-5	TRBJ2-7	.	.
TGTGCCAGCAGCCCGGTTATTCTCTATGGCTACACCTTC	CASSPVILYGYTF	TRBV6-5	TRBJ1-2	.	.
TGTGCCAGCAGTTTAAACAGGATGGGCGAGCAGTACTTC	CASSLNRMGEQYF	TRBV12-3/TRBV12-4	TRBJ2-7	.	.
TGCAGCGCCCAGTCCGGGGGTGAAGGTCAGCCCCAGCATTTT	CSAQSGGEGQPQHF	TRBV29-1	TRBJ1-5	.	.
TGTGCCAGTTGGGACAGCTCCTATAATTCACCCCTCCACTTT	CASWDSSYNSPLHF	TRBV3-1/TRBV3-2	TRBJ1-6	TRBD1	.
TGCGCCAGCACCCGTGACAGGGGGCGGGGTGAGCAGTTCTTC	CASTRDRGRGEQFF	TRBV5-1	TRBJ2-1	TRBD1	.
TGTGCCAGCAGGGACGGGGGCTCCTACGAGCAGTACTTC	CASRDGGSYEQYF	TRBV6-6	TRBJ2-7	.	.
TGCGCCAGCAGTGAGGTGGCACCTAACTATGGCTACACCTTC	CASSEVAPNYGYTF	TRBV10-2	TRBJ1-2	.	.
TGTGCCAGCAGCTTTGGACGGGGGGGCACAGATACGCAGTATTTT	CASSFGRGGTDTQYF	TRBV7-2	TRBJ2-3	TRBD2	.
TGCGCCAGCAGCTATACTTTCAATGAGCAGTTCTTC	CASSYTFNEQFF	TRBV5-1	TRBJ2-1	.	.
TGTGCCGGACGGGATGGCAGTCTCTACGAGCAGTACTTC	CAGRDGSLYEQYF	TRBV2	TRBJ2-7	.	.
TGTGCCAGCAGCTTCCCCGGCCGGAGGGACACTGAAGCTTTCTTT	CASSFPGRRDTEAFF	TRBV7-9	TRBJ1-1	.	once
TGTGCCAGTACCACCCCTGGGACAGGCTCTCAGCCCCAGCATTTT	CASTTPGTGSQPQHF	TRBV19	TRBJ1-5	TRBD1	once
TGTGCCAGCAGTCGGGACAGGGGGTCCTACAATGAGCAGTTCTTC	CASSRDRGSYNEQFF	TRBV11-2	TRBJ2-1	TRBD1	.
TGTGCCAGCAGCCTTCGACAGGGTTTGGTCACTGAAGCTTTCTTT	CASSLRQGLVTEAFF	TRBV7-8	TRBJ1-1	TRBD1	.
TGCGCCAGCAGCCAAGTCAGAAACACTGAAGCTTTCTTT	CASSQVRNTEAFF	TRBV4-3	TRBJ1-1	.	.
TGTGCCAGCAGTTACCGCGGACAGGGGGGCTATGGCTACACCTTC	CASSYRGQGGYGYTF	TRBV6-5	TRBJ1-2	TRBD1	once
TGTGCCAGCAGCGCCCCCTCTAGCGGGGGGGCCGGGGAGCTGTTTTTT	CASSAPSSGGAGELFF	TRBV7-9	TRBJ2-2	TRBD2	.
TGTGCCAGCAGGCTACGGACCTCCCCGGGGGGTGAAGCTTTCTTT	CASRLRTSPGGEAFF	TRBV7-9	TRBJ1-1	.	.
TGTGCCAGCAGGAGTCCGGGTTCACCGCAGCCCCAGCATTTT	CASRSPGSPQPQHF	TRBV28	TRBJ1-5	.	.
TGTGCCAGCAGCGCAGGTACCTCTGGAAACACCATATATTTT	CASSAGTSGNTIYF	TRBV9	TRBJ1-3	.	.
TGTGCTAGTGGTTTGGACCAGCGGTTCATGAACACTGAAGCTTTCTTT	CASGLDQRFMNTEAFF	TRBV12-5	TRBJ1-1	.	.
TGCGCCCGCGGGGCGGGGGGGAGCTCCTACGAGCAGTACTTC	CARGAGGSSYEQYF	TRBV5-1	TRBJ2-7	TRBD2	.
TGTGCCAGCAGTCGCTGGGGACAGGGGGCAGATACGCAGTATTTT	CASSRWGQGADTQYF	TRBV6-5	TRBJ2-3	TRBD1	.
TGTGCCTGGAGCACAGGCTCTGGGGCCAACGTCCTGACTTTC	CAWSTGSGANVLTF	TRBV30	TRBJ2-6	.	.
TGCGCCAGCAGCCAGACGACACTTAACTATGGCTACACCTTC	CASSQTTLNYGYTF	TRBV4-1	TRBJ1-2	.	.
TGTGCCAGCAGCCCGACAGGGGACTATGGCTACACCTTC	CASSPTGDYGYTF	TRBV11-2	TRBJ1-2	TRBD1	.
TGTGCCAGCAGTTTCTATCCGAGGGATGGCTACACCTTC	CASSFYPRDGYTF	TRBV12-3/TRBV12-4	TRBJ1-2	.	few